This T cell receptor beta chain stems from a study of identical twins. Overall study findings and caveats: Insertion counts were lower in abundant cord blood beta clonotypes, a trend that memory repertoires did not show.

On this clonotype: The target antigen is unknown.

One entry per CDR3 protein results from TCRdb running MiXCR on the 5' RACE reads. This sample has some 690,000 distinct CDR3 sequences, with around 20% found just once. Trimming cost V 10 bases and J 2 bases, with 12 bases left between them. CDR3 length equals 13 residues. Looked up from germline, CDR1 is ENHRY and CDR2 is SYGVKD. This sample also appeared in a second study, on T cells expressing NK-cell markers.

Sequencing was carried out using PBMCs. V gene TRBV10-3 combines with J gene TRBJ2-1; tentatively, D is TRBD2 (6 bases). This sequence originates from a woman between 18 and 29 years old in good health. Here the CDR3 reads CASRDSAYNEQFF. The CDR3 DNA reads as TGTGCCAGTCGGGACTCCGCCTACAATGAGCAGTTCTTC.